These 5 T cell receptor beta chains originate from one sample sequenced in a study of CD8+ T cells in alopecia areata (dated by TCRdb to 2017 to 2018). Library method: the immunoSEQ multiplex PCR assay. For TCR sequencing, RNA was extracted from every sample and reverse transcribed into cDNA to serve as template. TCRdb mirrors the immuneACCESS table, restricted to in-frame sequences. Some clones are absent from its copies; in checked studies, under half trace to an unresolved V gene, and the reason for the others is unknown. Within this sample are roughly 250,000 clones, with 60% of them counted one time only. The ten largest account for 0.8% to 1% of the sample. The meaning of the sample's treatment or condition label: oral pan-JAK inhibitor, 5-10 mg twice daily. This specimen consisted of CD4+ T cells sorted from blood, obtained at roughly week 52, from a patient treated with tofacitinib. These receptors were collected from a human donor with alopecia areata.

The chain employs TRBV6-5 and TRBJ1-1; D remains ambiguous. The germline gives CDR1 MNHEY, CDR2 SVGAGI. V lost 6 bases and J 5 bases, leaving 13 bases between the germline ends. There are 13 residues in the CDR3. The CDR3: CASRIKSRTEAFF. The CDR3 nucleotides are TGTGCCAGCAGAATCAAGAGTCGGACTGAAGCTTTCTTT.

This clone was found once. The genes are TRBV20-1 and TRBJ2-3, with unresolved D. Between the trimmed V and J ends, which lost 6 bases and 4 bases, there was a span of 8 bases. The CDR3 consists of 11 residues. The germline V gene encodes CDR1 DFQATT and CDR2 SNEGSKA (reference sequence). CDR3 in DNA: TGCAGTGCCCGGGTGGCAGATACGCAGTATTTT. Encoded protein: CSARVADTQYF.

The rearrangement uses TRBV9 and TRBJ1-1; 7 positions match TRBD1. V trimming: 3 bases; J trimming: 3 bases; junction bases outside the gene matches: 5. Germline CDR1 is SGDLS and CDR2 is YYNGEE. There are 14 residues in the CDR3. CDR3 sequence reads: CASSAYTGDTEAFF. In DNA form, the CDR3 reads TGTGCCAGCAGCGCCTACACAGGGGACACTGAAGCTTTCTTT.

CDR3 region: CASSFDPSRGGGWDEQYF. CDR3 DNA sequence: TGCGCCAGCAGCTTTGACCCCTCTAGGGGCGGGGGCTGGGACGAGCAGTACTTC. The chain recombines TRBV5-1 with TRBJ2-7; a possible D gene is TRBD2 (7 bases). The V and J ends lost 2 bases and 5 bases respectively, with 26 bases between them. The CDR3 sequence is 18 residues long. Germline V gene lookup returns CDR1 SGHRS and CDR2 YFSETQ.

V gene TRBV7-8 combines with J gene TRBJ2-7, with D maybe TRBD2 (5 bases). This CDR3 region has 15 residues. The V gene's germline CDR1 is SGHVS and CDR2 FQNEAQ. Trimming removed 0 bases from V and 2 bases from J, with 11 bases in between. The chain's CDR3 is CASSLAWTGTYEQYF. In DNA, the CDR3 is TGTGCCAGCAGCTTAGCGTGGACGGGAACCTACGAGCAGTACTTC.